This T cell receptor (beta chain) was retrieved from a study of EBV T-cell therapy then PD-1 blockade in nasopharyngeal carcinoma. CDR1 is MGHRA, CDR2 YSYEKL, per germline. The V end lost 1 base, the J end lost 1 base, and 17 bases lay between the germline ends. This CDR3 has 18 residues. TCRdb's copy holds only in-frame clones and misses some; the assay was immunoSEQ multiplex PCR. The sample lists about 20,000 clones, around 84% occurring once. Remarks on this clone: What it recognizes is unknown.

The sample's time point: 266 days after commencement of treatment, after nivolumab therapy. Stated treatment: AdE1-LMPpoly-expanded autologous EBV-specific T-cell therapy followed by anti-PD-1 nivolumab. The sequence came from a man in his forties with nasopharyngeal carcinoma. This material consisted of CD8+ T cells from blood, taken at roughly day 280 from a patient whose treatment included autologous EBV-specific T cells and nivolumab. The V gene is TRBV4-1, the J gene TRBJ2-1, with D unclear. CDR3 in DNA: TGCGCCAGCAGCCAAGTGGGCGGCGTAATGAGATCCTACAATGAGCAGTTCTTC. As protein: CASSQVGGVMRSYNEQFF.